These 20 T cell receptor beta chains share one sample of origin, sequenced in a study of OX40 agonist ivuxolimab in advanced cancers. The method was immunoSEQ multiplex PCR; TCRdb's version includes in-frame clones alone and lacks a portion of them. The sample carries about 67,000 clones, more than 75% recorded once. The source was CD4+ or CD8+ T cells sorted from blood, collected in a trial of the OX40 agonist ivuxolimab. The origin of the receptors is an adult with an advanced solid tumor such as melanoma, head and neck, liver or kidney cancer.

This sequence joins TRBV28 and TRBJ1-4; 8 bases match TRBD1. V gave up 8 bases and J gave up 8 bases; unmatched junction bases: 7. Germline CDR1 MDHEN, CDR2 SYDVKM. This CDR3 region has 13 residues. In DNA, the CDR3 is TGTGCCAGCCTCCAGGGGGCTAGGGAAAAACTGTTTTTT. Protein sequence: CASLQGAREKLFF.

This clone counts as medium-sized. The V gene is TRBV25-1, the J gene TRBJ1-1; maybe TRBD1 (6 bases). V lost 3 bases, J lost 2 bases, and 13 bases lay in between. Germline V gives CDR1 MGHDK, CDR2 SYGVNS. The CDR3 contains 15 residues. The CDR3 spells CASSEGGPGNTEAFF. CDR3 DNA: TGTGCCAGCAGTGAGGGGGGGCCTGGCAACACTGAAGCTTTCTTT.

This clone appeared once. This chain links TRBV5-1 with TRBJ2-5, with 7 bases matching TRBD2. The J segment lost 4 bases and the V segment lost 0 bases, leaving 3 bases of the junction unmatched. Looked up from germline, CDR1 is SGHRS and CDR2 is YFSETQ. The CDR3 runs 14 residues. The CDR3 DNA reads as TGCGCCAGCAGCTTGGACCGACTAGCAGAGACCCAGTACTTC. Translated: CASSLDRLAETQYF.

V and J are TRBV27 and TRBJ1-1; D uncertain. The V gene lost 2 bases and the J gene lost 4 bases, with 11 bases spanning the gap. The CDR3 covers 14 residues. CDR1 and CDR2 from the germline V gene are MNHEY and SMNVEV (reference sequence). The CDR3 coding sequence is TGTGCCAGCAGTTTAATTTCGGGGAGCACTGAAGCTTTCTTT. Translation gives CASSLISGSTEAFF.

The J gene is TRBJ2-7, the V gene TRBV6-6; maybe TRBD1 (6 bases). Trimming removed 6 bases from V and 2 bases from J, with 8 bases in between. Germline CDR1 MNHNY, CDR2 SVGAGI (reference sequence). This CDR3 region has 12 residues. CDR3 sequence reads: CASRQGPYEQYF. The DNA of the CDR3 is TGTGCCAGCAGACAGGGTCCCTACGAGCAGTACTTC.

The chain couples TRBV29-1 to TRBJ2-2, with 10 bases lining up with TRBD2. Germline V gene sequence: CDR1 SQVTM, CDR2 ANQGSEA. CDR3 length equals 15 residues. Trimming removed 6 bases from V and 6 bases from J; junction bases left unmatched: 10. The CDR3 spells CSVRRASGSAGELFF. For the CDR3, the DNA is TGCAGCGTGAGGAGGGCTAGCGGGAGCGCCGGGGAGCTGTTTTTT.

CDR3 nucleotides: TGTGCCAGCTCGTTGGAGGGGCTAGGGGCCAACGTCCTGACTTTC. Its translation: CASSLEGLGANVLTF. The chain uses TRBV28 and TRBJ2-6, with D perhaps matching TRBD2 (6 bases). Germline loops: CDR1 MDHEN, CDR2 SYDVKM. The CDR3 runs 15 residues. V dropped 8 bases and J dropped 4 bases, with 15 bases sitting between them.

This chain links TRBV30 with TRBJ1-3, with a tentative D call TRBD1 (5 bases). Germline V CDR1 and CDR2: GTSNPN, SVGIG (reference sequence). Trimming stripped 2 bases from V and 0 bases from J, with 14 bases between. This CDR3 contains 16 residues. DNA for the CDR3: TGTGCCTGGAGTTCCCTGGGACGGCTCTCTGGAAACACCATATATTTT. This codes for CAWSSLGRLSGNTIYF. The variable domain in full, completed from reference TRBV30 and TRBJ1-3, reads SQTIHQWPATLVQPVGSPLSLECTVEGTSNPNLYWYRQAAGRGLQLLFYSVGIGQISSEVPQNLSASRPQDRQFILSSKKLLLSDSGFYLCAWSSLGRLSGNTIYFGEGSWLTVV.

V is TRBV19 and J is TRBJ1-6; D is uncertain. There are 14 residues in the CDR3. Trimming stripped 7 bases from V and 10 bases from J, with 17 bases between. Germline values: CDR1 LNHDA, CDR2 SQIVND (reference sequence). The CDR3 region is CASNAGEVGSPLHF. CDR3 bases: TGTGCCAGTAATGCAGGCGAGGTTGGCTCACCCCTCCACTTT.

The rearrangement links TRBV7-2 to TRBJ2-2; weak D call: TRBD2 (5 bases). This CDR3 contains 16 residues. Germline-derived CDR1 and CDR2 are SGHTA and FQGNSA. V was shortened by 0 bases and J by 8 bases, with 16 bases between the two germline ends. Here the CDR3 reads CASSLALADTPGELFF. The CDR3 DNA sequence: TGTGCCAGCAGCTTAGCTCTAGCCGATACACCTGGGGAGCTGTTTTTT.

The rearrangement uses TRBV19 and TRBJ1-2; TRBD1 might be the D (6 bases). CDR1 LNHDA and CDR2 SQIVND come from the germline V gene (reference sequence). The V end lost 5 bases, the J end lost 1 base, and 17 bases lay between the germline ends. There are 16 residues in the CDR3. CDR3 DNA: TGTGCCAGTAGTGCCGGGGGGCGAAAGGATAACTATGGCTACACCTTC. Protein product: CASSAGGRKDNYGYTF.

CDR3 loop: CASSPRQGPYEQYF. The DNA for the CDR3 is TGTGCCAGCTCACCAAGACAGGGACCCTACGAGCAGTACTTC. The V gene is TRBV18, the J gene TRBJ2-7; the match to TRBD1 covers 7 bases. CDR3 size: 14 residues. CDR1 and CDR2 from the germline V gene are KGHSH and LQKENI. The ends lost 2 bases at V and 2 bases at J; junction bases unmatched: 3.

This chain joins TRBV29-1 and TRBJ1-5; D gene uncertain. Trimming removed 4 bases at V and 4 bases at J, with 8 bases between. CDR1 and CDR2 from the germline V gene are SQVTM and ANQGSEA. This CDR3 comprises 12 residues. The CDR3 protein is CSVAGANQPQHF. For the CDR3, the DNA is TGCAGCGTTGCGGGTGCGAATCAGCCCCAGCATTTT.

The rearrangement uses TRBV2 and TRBJ1-5, with D perhaps TRBD1 (5 bases). Deletions cut 3 bases from V and 1 base from J, with 10 bases between. The CDR3 is 15 residues long. Germline V gene data show CDR1 as SNHLY and CDR2 as FYNNEI. The CDR3 DNA is TGTGCCAGCAGTGAGCTGGGGGAAAGCAATCAGCCCCAGCATTTT. Protein product: CASSELGESNQPQHF.

The genes are TRBV7-9 and TRBJ1-5; D gene uncertain. Germline-derived CDR1 and CDR2 are SEHNR and FQNEAQ (reference sequence). The CDR3 runs to 15 residues. V was shortened by 6 bases and J by 9 bases, with 21 bases between the two germline ends. The CDR3: CASSPGYGREVPQHF. The DNA of the CDR3 is TGTGCCAGCAGTCCAGGATATGGGAGGGAGGTGCCCCAGCATTTT. Combining the CDR3 with reference TRBV7-9 and TRBJ1-5 gives the whole variable domain DTGVSQNPRHKITKRGQNVTFRCDPISEHNRLYWYRQTLGQGPEFLTYFQNEAQLEKSRLLSDRFSAERPKGSFSTLEIQRTEQGDSAMYLCASSPGYGREVPQHFGDGTRLSIL.

V gene TRBV9 combines with J gene TRBJ2-2; 8 bases align to TRBD2. Germline CDR1 is SGDLS and CDR2 is YYNGEE. The V and J ends lost 5 bases and 0 bases, in that order; junction bases with no gene match: 6. This CDR3 has 16 amino acids. CDR3 DNA sequence: TGTGCCAGCAGTCCCAAACTAGCGGCGAACACCGGGGAGCTGTTTTTT. It yields the protein CASSPKLAANTGELFF.

The chain combines TRBV5-4 with TRBJ1-2, with D possibly being TRBD1 (6 bases). The V end was cut by 0 bases, the J end by 7 bases, with 19 bases between. Germline V gene data show CDR1 as SGHNT and CDR2 as YYREEE (reference sequence). This CDR3 is built from 16 residues. The CDR3 nucleotides are TGTGCCAGCAGCTTGGACCCCACCCAGGGGCGGCCTGGCTACACCTTC. Translation: CASSLDPTQGRPGYTF.

The chain is built from TRBV15 and TRBJ1-4, with TRBD1 matching over 7 bases. The germline V gene encodes CDR1 LNHNV and CDR2 YYDKDF (reference sequence). After removal of 7 bases from V and 1 base from J, the junction contained 9 bases not matched to a gene. The CDR3 runs 16 residues. The CDR3 DNA reads as TGTGCCACCACCCCGGGACAGCGACGAACTAATGAAAAACTGTTTTTT. Protein sequence: CATTPGQRRTNEKLFF.

The chain carries TRBV6-6 and TRBJ2-1; TRBD2 matches 7 bases. Germline loops: CDR1 MNHNY, CDR2 SVGAGI (reference sequence). The CDR3 runs 14 residues. The V gene end was trimmed by 6 bases and the J gene end by 12 bases; junction bases not matched to a gene: 14. The CDR3 DNA reads as TGTGCCAGCAGGGGGGAGGGCGGGTCGGTCGGGCAGTTCTTC. Translation: CASRGEGGSVGQFF.

CDR3 nucleotide sequence: TGTGCCAGCAGCGTAGAAGTTCTCGGAGAGACCCAGTACTTC. This sequence encodes CASSVEVLGETQYF. The chain recombines TRBV9 with TRBJ2-5, with D uncertain. The germline V and J ends were trimmed by 0 bases and 4 bases, with 10 bases remaining between them. This CDR3 is built from 14 residues. Germline lookup yields CDR1 SGDLS and CDR2 YYNGEE. The whole variable domain, filled in from reference TRBV9 and TRBJ2-5, reads DSGVTQTPKHLITATGQRVTLRCSPRSGDLSVYWYQQSLDQGLQFLIQYYNGEERAKGNILERFSAQQFPDLHSELNLSSLELGDSALYFCASSVEVLGETQYFGPGTRLLVL.